A single sample gave rise to the 24 T cell receptor beta chains below, sequenced in a study of T cell changes during pregnancy in multiple sclerosis. The table came from immunoSEQ multiplex PCR; TCRdb's copy has only in-frame clones and leaves some out. The table lists fewer than 15,000 clones, about nine tenths of them singletons, with approximately 8.7% in the top ten. The sequencing here drew on CD8+ T cells from peripheral blood mononuclear cells, taken in the first trimester of pregnancy. The source of these receptors is a female donor with multiple sclerosis, enrolled in a pregnancy study.

J is TRBJ2-3 and V is TRBV6-1; 8 bases map to TRBD2. In germline, CDR1 is MNHNS, CDR2 SASEGT. V trimming: 2 bases; J trimming: 1 base; junction bases outside the gene matches: 14. The CDR3 sequence is 19 residues long. CDR3 sequence (DNA): TGTGCCAGCAGTGAAATCCCCGGGGGGGGAGCGGGGGGCACAGATACGCAGTATTTT. It is translated as CASSEIPGGGAGGTDTQYF.

The chain uses TRBV10-2 and TRBJ2-5; 8 nucleotides align to TRBD1. The junction had 8 bases not matched to a gene; V was cut back by 3 bases and J by 5 bases. CDR1 is WSHSY, CDR2 SAAADI, per germline. This CDR3 has 15 amino acids. CDR3 residues: CASSDRGQGLETQYF. The CDR3 coding sequence is TGCGCCAGCAGTGACCGTGGACAGGGTTTGGAGACCCAGTACTTC.

The rearrangement joins TRBV5-4 to TRBJ1-4; D remains unclear. V shed 0 bases and J shed 8 bases, with 17 bases lying between them. Germline V gene lookup returns CDR1 SGHNT and CDR2 YYREEE (reference sequence). The CDR3 spans 16 residues. CDR3 DNA: TGTGCCAGCAGCTTGGGGAGGGCGACTCTGGAGGAAAAACTGTTTTTT. Translation: CASSLGRATLEEKLFF.

This chain uses TRBV6-1 with TRBJ2-7, with 7 bases lining up with TRBD2. The CDR3 contains 14 residues. Germline CDR1 and CDR2: MNHNS and SASEGT. V shed 1 base and J 5 bases; nucleotides not matched to a gene: 5. In nucleotides, the CDR3 is TGTGCCAGCAGTGAAGAGGCAGGGAGGGACGAGCAGTACTTC. Protein product: CASSEEAGRDEQYF.

This chain uses TRBV28 with TRBJ2-2; TRBD2 aligns across 7 bases. Germline CDR1 MDHEN, CDR2 SYDVKM. V was clipped by 5 bases and J by 3 bases; unmatched bases: 9. The CDR3 runs 16 residues. CDR3 residues: CASSPVWGGYTGELFF. The CDR3 DNA reads as TGTGCCAGCAGTCCAGTTTGGGGGGGGTACACCGGGGAGCTGTTTTTT.

The rearrangement joins TRBV4-1 to TRBJ1-2; a possible D gene is TRBD1 (5 bases). This CDR3 contains 17 residues. Germline values: CDR1 MGHRA, CDR2 YSYEKL. The germline V and J ends were trimmed by 7 bases and 0 bases, with 21 bases remaining between them. The CDR3 DNA follows: TGCGCCAGCACCCTAAGTGATGGGGCCGTAGCTAACTATGGCTACACCTTC. It translates to CASTLSDGAVANYGYTF.

This clone has only one observation. The V and J genes are TRBV27 and TRBJ1-6; 9 nucleotides agree with TRBD1. This CDR3 is built from 14 residues. Unmatched junction bases numbered 1, after V lost 3 bases and J lost 7 bases. Germline loops: CDR1 MNHEY, CDR2 SMNVEV (reference sequence). This chain's CDR3 is CASSFGTGNSPLHF. In DNA form, the CDR3 reads TGTGCCAGCAGTTTTGGGACAGGGAATTCACCCCTCCACTTT.

The rearrangement joins TRBV28 to TRBJ2-5; TRBD1 is a possible D gene (6 bases). Per germline, CDR1 MDHEN and CDR2 SYDVKM. The CDR3 contains 15 residues. Trimming cost V 3 bases and J 5 bases, with 16 bases left between them. CDR3 protein: CASSLRGMGSETQYF. The CDR3 region has the DNA TGTGCCAGCAGTTTGAGGGGGATGGGGAGCGAGACCCAGTACTTC.

The CDR3 spells CASSYRGTYNEQFF. DNA for the CDR3: TGTGCCAGCAGTTACAGGGGGACATACAATGAGCAGTTCTTC. V usage is TRBV6-6 and J usage is TRBJ2-1, with TRBD1 as a possible D gene (6 bases). The length of the CDR3 is 14 residues. The V and J ends lost 2 bases and 4 bases respectively, with 9 bases between them. Germline V CDR1 and CDR2: MNHNY, SVGAGI (reference sequence).

The chain couples TRBV7-3 to TRBJ2-1; 9 bases are shared with TRBD2. The germline V gene has CDR1 SGHTA and CDR2 FQGTGA. The CDR3 consists of 15 residues. V lost 3 bases, J lost 6 bases, and 6 bases stayed unmatched. CDR3 sequence (DNA): TGTGCCAGCAGCTTGGGGCGGGGGGGGAGCAATGAGCAGTTCTTC. Its translation is CASSLGRGGSNEQFF.

The chain employs TRBV27 and TRBJ1-1; D uncertain. V lost 5 bases, J lost 7 bases, and 14 bases lay in between. The CDR3 is 13 amino acids. Germline CDR1 and CDR2: MNHEY and SMNVEV (reference sequence). The CDR3 sequence: CASSLSYLDEAFF. The CDR3 bases are TGTGCCAGCAGTCTCTCCTACCTAGATGAAGCTTTCTTT.

CDR3: CASSFFTSPYSGANVLTF. For the CDR3, the DNA is TGCGCCAGCAGCTTTTTCACCAGTCCTTACTCTGGGGCCAACGTCCTGACTTTC. The chain carries TRBV5-1 and TRBJ2-6, with D unclear. Germline V gives CDR1 SGHRS, CDR2 YFSETQ. V was trimmed by 2 bases and J by 0 bases, leaving 15 bases between them. CDR3 size: 18 residues.

This rearrangement joins TRBV23-1 to TRBJ1-1, with D maybe TRBD1 (5 bases). TRBV23-1 is designated an ORF whose function remains uncertain. V gave up 6 bases and J gave up 2 bases, with 16 bases separating them. The length of the CDR3 is 15 residues. CDR3 in amino acids: CASSPTRGCNTEAFF. CDR3 DNA sequence: TGCGCCAGCAGCCCTACAAGGGGTTGCAACACTGAAGCTTTCTTT.

The V call is TRBV11-2, the J call TRBJ2-1, with D possibly being TRBD2 (6 bases). V lost 8 bases and J lost 9, with 14 bases in between. This CDR3 comprises 12 residues. Germline loops: CDR1 SGHAT, CDR2 FQNNGV. CDR3 DNA: TGTGCCAGCGGAGGGGAGGACGGTGAGCAGTTCTTC. Its translation is CASGGEDGEQFF.

This rearrangement joins TRBV6-4 to TRBJ2-5, with D possibly TRBD2 on 7 matching bases. CDR1 MRHNA and CDR2 SNTAGT come from the germline V gene. This CDR3 is built from 15 residues. The ends were cut back, 5 bases at V and 5 bases at J, with 18 bases in the middle. In nucleotides, the CDR3 is TGTGCCAGCAGTCCCCAAGGGGGGGGCCAGGAGACCCAGTACTTC. Translated: CASSPQGGGQETQYF.

The V gene is TRBV21-1, the J gene TRBJ1-2; TRBD1 is the table's D call, not checked against the DNA. TRBV21-1 is marked as a pseudogene. CDR3 length equals 17 residues. CDR3 sequence (DNA): TGTGCCAGCAGCAAAGCGGGGGACAGGGCCTCTCTCTATGGCTACACCTTC. Translating gives CASSKAGDRASLYGYTF.

In its sample, this clone was seen once. This chain uses TRBV9 with TRBJ1-2; D gene ambiguous. The length of the CDR3 is 11 residues. V lost 3 bases and J lost 10, with 10 bases in between. Germline CDR1 reads SGDLS; CDR2 reads YYNGEE. Here the CDR3 DNA reads TGTGCCAGCAGCGACAGTTATTCCTACACCTTC. Protein sequence: CASSDSYSYTF.

This chain links TRBV5-4 with TRBJ1-6; TRBD1 matches 7 bases. J gave up 4 bases and V 4 bases, and 5 bases lay outside the gene matches. CDR1 and CDR2 (germline): SGHNT, YYREEE (reference sequence). This CDR3 contains 15 residues. This chain's CDR3 is CASSRQGEYNSPLHF. In DNA form, the CDR3 reads TGTGCCAGCAGCCGGCAGGGGGAGTATAATTCACCCCTCCACTTT.

The V and J genes are TRBV10-3 and TRBJ1-1; the D gene is possibly TRBD1 (5 bases). The CDR3 has 13 residues. From germline, CDR1 is ENHRY and CDR2 SYGVKD. V lost 5 bases and J 2 bases, leaving 9 bases between the germline ends. The CDR3 coding sequence is TGTGCCATCAGTCCGACAGATAACACTGAAGCTTTCTTT. Translating it yields CAISPTDNTEAFF.

CDR3 protein: CASSSQTEGNQPQHF. The CDR3 DNA sequence: TGTGCCAGCAGTTCCCAGACAGAGGGCAATCAGCCCCAGCATTTT. The chain uses TRBV6-5 and TRBJ1-5; possibly TRBD1 for D (5 bases). The V end lost 4 bases, the J end lost 2 bases, and 12 bases lay between the germline ends. CDR3 length equals 15 residues. CDR1 MNHEY and CDR2 SVGAGI come from the germline V gene.

By proportion, this clone is medium-sized. The V and J genes are TRBV4-2 and TRBJ2-6, with 9 bases that match TRBD1. Germline CDR1 and CDR2: LGHNA and YNFKEQ. The CDR3 is made up of 16 amino acids. Trimming removed 0 bases from V and 3 bases from J; junction bases left unmatched: 0. For the CDR3, the DNA is TGTGCCAGCAGCCAAGAGGACAGGGGTGGGGCCAACGTCCTGACTTTC. Its translation: CASSQEDRGGANVLTF.

This clone has just one count. V is TRBV7-3 and J is TRBJ2-7, with D perhaps TRBD2 (6 bases). From germline, CDR1 is SGHTA and CDR2 FQGTGA. The CDR3 extends over 12 amino acids. V shed 5 bases and J shed 6 bases, with 11 bases lying between them. In nucleotides, the CDR3 is TGTGCCAGCAGCCAAGCGCGGGGCGAGCAGTACTTC. Its protein is CASSQARGEQYF.

The rearrangement uses TRBV11-3 and TRBJ2-1; perhaps TRBD1 as D (6 bases). Germline-derived CDR1 and CDR2 are SGHNT and YENEEA. V lost 5 bases and J 5 bases, leaving 10 bases between the germline ends. The CDR3 spans 13 residues. The CDR3 protein is CASSPTGHNEQFF. The CDR3 bases are TGTGCCAGCAGCCCAACAGGGCACAATGAGCAGTTCTTC.

This rearrangement joins TRBV25-1 to TRBJ1-2, with a possible D match to TRBD1 (5 bases). Trimming cost V 2 bases and J 8 bases, with 12 bases left between them. The CDR3 runs to 13 residues. Germline lookup yields CDR1 MGHDK and CDR2 SYGVNS. The CDR3 sequence: CASSEQGLPGYTF. CDR3 nucleotides: TGTGCCAGCAGTGAACAGGGACTACCCGGCTACACCTTC.